This T cell receptor (beta chain) was retrieved from a study of blood T cell repertoires in COVID-19. Across the whole study: Acute and convalescent COVID-19 specimens originated in the United States, Italy and Spain. The analysed material was cDNA or gDNA that came from T cells, B-cell-depleted T cells, or PBMCs.

Per the study methods: Estimated nucleated cell counts came from reference gene primer amplification. TCRdb keeps only in-frame clones here, not all; method: immunoSEQ multiplex PCR. Clone size and the V and J calls come from that table; the DNA yielded D and trimming. The sample includes over 120,000 clones, 89% seen only once; the top ten take under 2%. The germline V and J ends were trimmed by 2 bases and 6 bases, with 16 bases remaining between them. Germline CDR1 SGHAT, CDR2 FQNNGV. CDR3 size: 16 residues. The chain carries TRBV11-2 and TRBJ1-4, with D perhaps TRBD1 (6 bases). This TCR was sampled from a human donor in a cohort sampled during active COVID-19. Input material: peripheral blood. CDR3 nucleotide sequence: TGTGCCAGCAGCTTAATCGCGGGGGCGTACTATGAAAAACTGTTTTTT. Translation: CASSLIAGAYYEKLFF.